The 20 T cell receptor beta chains below were found in one sample sequenced in a study of T-cell memory formation after mild COVID-19. One entry per CDR3 protein, called by TCRdb with MiXCR from the 5' RACE reads. This sample has more than 300,000 distinct CDR3 sequences, with roughly 13% found just once. The specimen was PBMCs or a T cell subset sorted from them (not recorded which). These receptors were collected from a man younger than 35 who had mild COVID-19 (a few samples of this study predate the infection). Cell type and time point are not known.

This clonotype has a count of ten or more. The chain recombines TRBV7-9 with TRBJ2-3; 7 nucleotides line up with TRBD2. CDR1 SEHNR and CDR2 FQNEAQ come from the germline V gene (reference sequence). The V segment lost 4 bases and the J segment 4 bases; nucleotides outside the gene matches: 5. The CDR3 covers 14 residues. The CDR3 DNA reads TGTGCCAGCAGCTCCTCGGGGGGTCCAGATACGCAGTATTTT. Translating it yields CASSSSGGPDTQYF. Drawing the rest from reference TRBV7-9 and TRBJ2-3, the complete variable domain is DTGVSQNPRHKITKRGQNVTFRCDPISEHNRLYWYRQTLGQGPEFLTYFQNEAQLEKSRLLSDRFSAERPKGSFSTLEIQRTEQGDSAMYLCASSSSGGPDTQYFGPGTRLTVL.

This clonotype has ten or more counts. V and J are TRBV29-1 and TRBJ2-5; TRBD1 aligns across 11 bases. Germline CDR1 is SQVTM and CDR2 is ANQGSEA. The ends lost 8 bases at V and 4 bases at J; junction bases unmatched: 12. The CDR3 is 15 residues long. The CDR3 DNA is TGCAGCTACCTCGGGGACAGGGGGGGAGGAGAGACCCAGTACTTC. Its translation is CSYLGDRGGGETQYF.

This clonotype was observed at least ten times. This sequence joins TRBV4-3 and TRBJ2-2, with a weak D call TRBD2 (5 bases). The V and J ends lost 4 bases and 2 bases respectively, with 8 bases between them. This CDR3 contains 14 residues. The germline gives CDR1 LGHNA, CDR2 YSLEER. The CDR3 loop is CASSRTSNTGELFF. For the CDR3, the DNA is TGCGCCAGCAGCCGGACTTCAAACACCGGGGAGCTGTTTTTT.

This chain connects TRBV2 to TRBJ2-1; D is possibly TRBD1 (6 bases). The V end was cut by 0 bases, the J end by 8 bases, with 11 bases between. Germline CDR1 reads SNHLY; CDR2 reads FYNNEI. The CDR3 consists of 14 residues. The CDR3 DNA reads as TGTGCCAGCAGTGAAGCGGGGGCTAATGATGAGCAGTTCTTC. Amino acid sequence: CASSEAGANDEQFF.

The sample holds a few counts of this clonotype. The gene calls are TRBV6-5 and TRBJ1-3; D uncertain. Germline values: CDR1 MNHEY, CDR2 SVGAGI. V was cut by 5 bases and J by 0 bases, with 8 bases left in between. The CDR3 is made up of 14 amino acids. Here the CDR3 DNA reads TGTGCCAGCAGTCAGATATTCTCTGGAAACACCATATATTTT. It translates to CASSQIFSGNTIYF.

The V gene is TRBV11-2, the J gene TRBJ1-6; D not resolved. Trimming removed 5 bases from V and 7 bases from J, with 6 bases in between. Germline assignment: CDR1 SGHAT and CDR2 FQNNGV. The CDR3 is 12 residues long. The CDR3 here is CASSLLNSPLHF. The CDR3 nucleotides are TGTGCCAGCAGCCTGCTAAATTCACCCCTCCACTTT.

This chain connects TRBV3-1 to TRBJ1-1; TRBD1 might be the D (6 bases). The germline V gene encodes CDR1 LGHDT and CDR2 YNNKEL (reference sequence). This CDR3 contains 15 residues. V lost 8 bases and J 0 bases, leaving 16 bases between the germline ends. CDR3 protein: CASRRQVGLNTEAFF. In nucleotides, the CDR3 is TGTGCCAGCCGTAGACAGGTGGGATTGAACACTGAAGCTTTCTTT.

The rearrangement uses TRBV7-2 and TRBJ2-3; 9 positions agree with TRBD2. The V gene's germline CDR1 is SGHTA and CDR2 FQGNSA. The CDR3 has 16 residues. J gave up 0 bases and V 4 bases, and 5 bases lay outside the gene matches. CDR3 residues: CASSWRLAVSTDTQYF. The CDR3 DNA is TGTGCCAGCAGCTGGAGACTAGCGGTTAGCACAGATACGCAGTATTTT.

This clonotype has just a few counts. The chain carries TRBV24-1 and TRBJ1-5; 7 positions match TRBD1. Germline lookup yields CDR1 KGHDR and CDR2 SFDVKD. This CDR3 has 14 amino acids. The J segment lost 5 bases and the V segment lost 4 bases, leaving 4 bases of the junction unmatched. CDR3 residues: CATSDPGTDQPQHF. The CDR3 DNA is TGTGCCACCAGTGACCCGGGGACAGATCAGCCCCAGCATTTT.

This rearrangement joins TRBV25-1 to TRBJ1-1; no clear D. From germline, CDR1 is MGHDK and CDR2 SYGVNS. This CDR3 comprises 14 residues. The V and J ends lost 7 bases and 3 bases respectively, with 15 bases between them. CDR3 protein: CASNEDGGDTEAFF. DNA of the CDR3: TGTGCCAGCAATGAGGACGGAGGCGACACTGAAGCTTTCTTT.

This clonotype has ten or more counts. The V call is TRBV4-1, the J call TRBJ2-1; 7 positions match TRBD1. Unmatched junction bases numbered 9, after V lost 3 bases and J lost 7 bases. The CDR3 consists of 15 residues. Looked up from germline, CDR1 is MGHRA and CDR2 is YSYEKL. Here the CDR3 DNA reads TGCGCCAGCAGCCATGGGCGGGCCAGGGGGAATGAGCAGTTCTTC. Its protein product is CASSHGRARGNEQFF.

The chain carries TRBV4-1 and TRBJ2-7; possible D gene TRBD1, 5 bases. CDR1 is MGHRA and CDR2 is YSYEKL in the germline V gene. CDR3 length equals 12 residues. The V gene lost 1 base and the J gene lost 5 bases, with 6 bases spanning the gap. CDR3 nucleotide sequence: TGCGCCAGCAGCCAAGCAGGGAACGAGCAGTACTTC. Its translation: CASSQAGNEQYF.

This clonotype was detected a few times. The CDR3 coding sequence is TGTGCTAGTGCCCTACTAGATTCTGAGACCCAGTACTTC. Its protein is CASALLDSETQYF. V usage is TRBV12-5 and J usage is TRBJ2-5; a weak D match, TRBD2 (5 bases). CDR3 length: 13 residues. V lost 7 bases to trimming and J lost 5 bases, with 14 bases between them. CDR1 is LGHNT and CDR2 is FRNRAP in the germline V gene. The entire variable domain, with the rest obtained from reference TRBV12-5 and TRBJ2-5, is as follows: DARVTQTPRHKVTEMGQEVTMRCQPILGHNTVFWYRQTMMQGLELLAYFRNRAPLDDSGMPKDRFSAEMPDATLATLKIQPSEPRDSAVYFCASALLDSETQYFGPGTRLLVL.

The chain recombines TRBV12-3 or TRBV12-4 with TRBJ1-5; the match to TRBD1 covers 8 bases. Trimming at V came to 5 bases and at J to 4 bases, leaving 7 bases not matched to a gene. This CDR3 spans 15 amino acids. DNA of the CDR3: TGTGCCAGCAGTCCCCAGGGGGCGGTGAATCAGCCCCAGCATTTT. This encodes CASSPQGAVNQPQHF.

This clonotype has only a few counts. V usage is TRBV7-9 and J usage is TRBJ2-5; D uncertain. The CDR3 spans 15 residues. The germline gives CDR1 SEHNR, CDR2 FQNEAQ (reference sequence). CDR3 sequence: CAVGTTRHGGETQYF. CDR3 DNA sequence: TGTGCGGTAGGAACCACTCGACACGGCGGAGAGACCCAGTACTTC. Complete variable domain (other parts from reference TRBV7-9 and TRBJ2-5): DTGVSQNPRHKITKRGQNVTFRCDPISEHNRLYWYRQTLGQGPEFLTYFQNEAQLEKSRLLSDRFSAERPKGSFSTLEIQRTEQGDSAMYLCAVGTTRHGGETQYFGPGTRLLVL.

This chain uses TRBV7-2 with TRBJ2-7, with D possibly matching TRBD1 (6 bases). Germline CDR1 SGHTA, CDR2 FQGNSA. Trimming removed 7 bases from V and 1 base from J, with 17 bases in between. The CDR3 totals 15 residues. In DNA, the CDR3 is TGTGCCAGCACAAACCAGGGACAACTTTCCTACGAGCAGTACGTC. Protein: CASTNQGQLSYEQYV.

V usage is TRBV28 and J usage is TRBJ2-2; possible D gene TRBD1, 6 bases. Trimming took 5 bases from V and 4 from J, leaving 14 bases between them. The CDR3 consists of 15 residues. The germline gives CDR1 MDHEN, CDR2 SYDVKM. The CDR3 DNA reads as TGTGCCAGCAGTCTTAGACAGGTCGGCACCGGGGAGCTGTTTTTT. This gives the protein CASSLRQVGTGELFF.

The chain has TRBV7-9 and TRBJ1-3; D is uncertain. Germline CDR1 and CDR2: SEHNR and FQNEAQ (reference sequence). The CDR3 is 15 residues long. V lost 0 bases and J lost 0, with 6 bases in between. The DNA for the CDR3 is TGTGCCAGCAGCTTAGCGTTAATCTCTGGAAACACCATATATTTT. Amino acids: CASSLALISGNTIYF.

This clonotype appeared many times. This chain connects TRBV18 to TRBJ2-5, with D uncertain. This CDR3 contains 14 residues. Trimming took off 2 bases at V and 0 bases at J, with 7 bases between the two ends. Looked up from germline, CDR1 is KGHSH and CDR2 is LQKENI. In DNA form, the CDR3 reads TGTGCCAGCTCACCAATGGGTTACCAAGAGACCCAGTACTTC. The encoded protein is CASSPMGYQETQYF.

This sequence joins TRBV7-2 and TRBJ2-2, with 7 bases matching TRBD2. The CDR3 runs 15 residues. CDR1 is SGHTA and CDR2 is FQGNSA in the germline V gene. V dropped 8 bases and J dropped 0; count of bases not matched to a gene: 6. CDR3 protein: CASGQRGTNTGELFF. In DNA form, the CDR3 reads TGTGCCAGCGGCCAGCGGGGAACGAACACCGGGGAGCTGTTTTTT.